These T cell receptor beta chains were read from a single sample in a study of shared clonotypes between healthy human individuals. The repertoire was sequenced with immunoSEQ multiplex PCR; TCRdb's copy has only in-frame clones and lacks some. This table holds roughly 300,000 clones, more than 60% found once. The sequenced sample consisted of memory CD4+ T cells sorted from blood. The receptors originated from a man younger than 40 in good health. The CDR3 runs from the conserved cysteine through the conserved F or W. Fields, in order: J gene, D gene, V gene, clone size, CDR3 protein, CDR3 DNA. D genes are given only for firm matches. A clone size is listed for some rows: how often the clone was seen (once, few, many), or a class if it is expanded.

TRBJ2-7	TRBD2	TRBV6-5	.	CASRKAGEAYEQYF	TGTGCCAGCCGAAAAGCGGGAGAAGCCTACGAGCAGTACTTC
TRBJ1-5	.	TRBV6-1	.	CASSEVGIQPQHF	TGTGCCAGCAGTGAAGTTGGGATCCAGCCCCAGCATTTT
TRBJ2-1	.	TRBV11-2	.	CASSSIDGNSYNEQFF	TGTGCCAGCAGCTCTATAGACGGGAACTCCTACAATGAGCAGTTCTTC
TRBJ1-4	TRBD1	TRBV19	.	CASSISTGQGNEKLFF	TGTGCCAGTAGTATATCCACGGGACAGGGTAACGAAAAACTGTTTTTT
TRBJ2-7	.	TRBV29-1	.	CSVNTPSYEQYF	TGCAGCGTTAACACCCCGTCCTACGAGCAGTACTTC
TRBJ2-5	.	TRBV18	few	CASSPSLKETQYF	TGTGCCAGCTCACCTTCCCTCAAAGAGACCCAGTACTTC
TRBJ2-7	TRBD2	TRBV27	few	CASSLTELAGIHEQYF	TGTGCCAGCAGTCTAACTGAACTAGCGGGAATCCACGAGCAGTACTTC
TRBJ2-5	.	TRBV5-1	.	CASSLASGARGEQYF	TGCGCCAGCAGCTTGGCCTCGGGGGCGCGGGGAGAGCAGTACTTC
TRBJ2-2	TRBD1	TRBV10-2	.	CASSDGGQALNTGELFF	TGCGCCAGCAGTGACGGCGGACAGGCCTTAAACACCGGGGAGCTGTTTTTT
TRBJ2-7	TRBD1	TRBV11-2	.	CASSLAGQGFVYEQYF	TGTGCCAGCAGCTTAGCCGGACAGGGTTTTGTCTACGAGCAGTACTTC
TRBJ2-3	.	TRBV5-4	.	CASTRPGGRPEYF	TGTGCCAGCACCCGACCGGGTGGTAGGCCAGAATATTTT
TRBJ2-7	TRBD1	TRBV5-1	.	CASSTGQVRSEQYF	TGCGCCAGCAGCACCGGACAGGTGAGGAGCGAGCAGTACTTC
TRBJ1-5	.	TRBV28	.	CASTRAGGASQPQHF	TGTGCCAGCACCCGAGCGGGGGGGGCGAGCCAGCCCCAGCATTTT
TRBJ1-3	TRBD1	TRBV5-6	.	CASSWDSNSGNTIYF	TGTGCCAGCAGCTGGGACAGCAACTCTGGAAACACCATATATTTT
TRBJ2-1	.	TRBV10-1	.	CASRDRSSYNEQFF	TGCGCCAGCAGAGACAGGAGCTCCTACAATGAGCAGTTCTTC
TRBJ2-1	TRBD2	TRBV6-5	.	CASRGLAATQQFF	TGTGCCAGCAGAGGACTAGCGGCGACCCAGCAGTTCTTC
TRBJ2-3	TRBD2	TRBV14	.	CASSQGGIAGVTDTQYF	TGTGCCAGCAGCCAAGGAGGGATAGCGGGAGTTACAGATACGCAGTATTTT
TRBJ1-5	.	TRBV30	.	CAWSVKSTLNSRLNLNQPQHF	TGTGCCTGGAGTGTAAAGAGCACCCTAAACAGTAGGTTAAATCTAAATCAGCCCCAGCATTTT
TRBJ2-7	.	TRBV5-4	few	CASRPHSSDEQYF	TGTGCCAGCAGACCCCATTCGAGCGACGAGCAGTACTTC
TRBJ2-3	TRBD2	TRBV25-1	.	CASSDRGLAGGDTQYF	TGTGCCAGCAGTGACAGGGGGCTAGCGGGAGGAGATACGCAGTATTTT
TRBJ2-1	.	TRBV6-6	.	CASSSPGPSYNEQFF	TGTGCCAGCAGTTCCCCGGGACCCTCCTACAATGAGCAGTTCTTC
TRBJ1-1	.	TRBV19	once	CASSIGGLMTEAFF	TGTGCCAGTAGTATCGGTGGACTCATGACTGAAGCTTTCTTT
TRBJ2-1	TRBD2	TRBV28	.	CASSSLAGRSYNEQFF	TGTGCCAGCAGTTCATTAGCGGGACGCTCCTACAATGAGCAGTTCTTC
TRBJ2-7	.	TRBV7-2	.	CASSFGAGSYEQYF	TGTGCCAGCAGCTTCGGTGCGGGTTCCTACGAGCAGTACTTC
TRBJ2-5	.	TRBV11-3	.	CASSSGAEETQYF	TGTGCCAGCAGCTCGGGAGCGGAGGAGACCCAGTACTTC
TRBJ2-7	.	TRBV6-6	.	CASSYAREPYEQYF	TGTGCCAGCAGTTACGCCCGGGAACCCTACGAGCAGTACTTC
TRBJ2-1	.	TRBV5-1	few	CASSLVTNNEQFF	TGCGCCAGCAGCTTGGTTACCAACAATGAGCAGTTCTTC
TRBJ1-5	.	TRBV7-9	.	CASSLYGEGWNQPQHF	TGTGCCAGCAGCTTATACGGGGAGGGGTGGAATCAGCCCCAGCATTTT